What follows are 32 T cell receptor beta chains derived from one specimen sequenced in a study of blood T cell repertoires in COVID-19. The assay was immunoSEQ multiplex PCR, and TCRdb's table has in-frame clones only and misses some. The data contain 250,000 to 300,000 clones, 88% of them seen just once; the ten biggest clones take up 5.5% to 7%. The sequenced sample consisted of peripheral blood. The receptors were sampled from a woman younger than 45 who had recovered from COVID-19.

The J gene is TRBJ1-4, the V gene TRBV18; D gene unclear. In germline, CDR1 is KGHSH, CDR2 LQKENI. Trimming removed 4 bases from V and 7 bases from J, with 16 bases in between. This CDR3 has 15 amino acids. The CDR3: CASSRAPNSGEKLFF. In DNA, the CDR3 is TGTGCCAGCTCACGGGCCCCGAATTCCGGTGAAAAACTGTTTTTT.

This sequence joins TRBV3-1 (or the pseudogene TRBV3-2) and TRBJ1-1; tentative D call: TRBD1 (5 bases). V was shortened by 8 bases and J by 5 bases, with 15 bases between the two germline ends. This CDR3 has 13 amino acids. The germline V gene has CDR1 LGHDT and CDR2 YNNKEL (reference sequence). The CDR3 coding sequence is TGTGCCAGCCGCACGACCTCAGGGACTGAAGCTTTCTTT. The encoded protein is CASRTTSGTEAFF.

CDR3: CASSSGPPSEQYF. CDR3 bases: TGTGCCAGCAGCAGCGGGCCGCCCAGCGAGCAGTACTTC. The V and J genes are TRBV14 and TRBJ2-7, with D maybe TRBD2 (6 bases). Germline loops: CDR1 SGHDN, CDR2 FVKESK. The V gene lost 5 bases and the J gene lost 6 bases, with 14 bases spanning the gap. CDR3 length equals 13 residues.

The chain recombines TRBV28 with TRBJ1-6; D possibly corresponds to TRBD1 (5 bases). Germline lookup yields CDR1 MDHEN and CDR2 SYDVKM. V lost 6 bases, J lost 0 bases, and 9 bases lay in between. The CDR3 has 15 residues. CDR3 sequence (DNA): TGTGCCAGCAGCGGACATTTCTCCTATAATTCACCCCTCCACTTT. It encodes CASSGHFSYNSPLHF.

The V and J genes are TRBV2 and TRBJ1-1; TRBD1 might be the D (6 bases). V gave up 3 bases and J gave up 8 bases, with 25 bases separating them. The CDR3 has 17 amino acids. Germline assignment: CDR1 SNHLY and CDR2 FYNNEI. The CDR3 sequence: CASSDPAGANQRREAFF. CDR3 nucleotide sequence: TGTGCCAGCAGTGATCCCGCAGGGGCGAACCAGAGAAGAGAAGCTTTCTTT.

V usage is TRBV11-2 and J usage is TRBJ2-1, with TRBD1 matching 7 bases. V trimming: 5 bases; J trimming: 3 bases; junction bases outside the gene matches: 13. The CDR3 spans 17 residues. Germline CDR1 is SGHAT and CDR2 is FQNNGV. The DNA of the CDR3 is TGTGCCAGCAGCGCAGACAGGGCCCTGCCGAACTACAATGAGCAGTTCTTC. Translation: CASSADRALPNYNEQFF.

In DNA form, the CDR3 reads TGTGCCAGCAGCCGGGACAGCAGCACCGGGGAGCTGTTTTTT. Its translation: CASSRDSSTGELFF. The V gene is TRBV6-2 or TRBV6-3, the J gene TRBJ2-2; 7 bases are shared with TRBD1. The CDR3 consists of 14 residues. V shed 6 bases, J shed 4 bases, and the junction held 5 bases outside the gene matches. The germline V gene encodes CDR1 MNHEY and CDR2 SVGEGT.

V usage is TRBV19 and J usage is TRBJ1-1; tentatively, D is TRBD1 (5 bases). The CDR3 loop spans 17 amino acids. Trimming cost V 7 bases and J 0 bases, with 21 bases left between them. Germline V gene sequence: CDR1 LNHDA, CDR2 SQIVND (reference sequence). The DNA of the CDR3 is TGTGCCAGTAATTATAGGGGATTCGGACGAATGAACACTGAAGCTTTCTTT. Amino acid sequence: CASNYRGFGRMNTEAFF.

The chain carries TRBV18 and TRBJ1-3; TRBD1 is a possible D gene (5 bases). There are 14 residues in the CDR3. Germline V gene data show CDR1 as KGHSH and CDR2 as LQKENI. Trimming left V 6 bases short and J 0 bases short, with 9 bases between. CDR3 amino acids: CASSLDSSGNTIYF. The DNA for the CDR3 is TGTGCCAGCTCCCTCGACAGCTCTGGAAACACCATATATTTT. The full variable domain, with the rest looked up from reference TRBV18 and TRBJ1-3, is NAGVMQNPRHLVRRRGQEARLRCSPMKGHSHVYWYRQLPEEGLKFMVYLQKENIIDESGMPKERFSAEFPKEGPSILRIQQVVRGDSAAYFCASSLDSSGNTIYFGEGSWLTVV.

The chain combines TRBV6-5 with TRBJ2-7, with D unclear. The CDR3 consists of 13 residues. CDR1 is MNHEY, CDR2 SVGAGI, per germline. V was clipped by 0 bases and J by 0 bases, with 3 bases between them. CDR3 amino acids: CASSYSSSYEQYF. The CDR3 DNA reads as TGTGCCAGCAGTTACTCGAGCTCCTACGAGCAGTACTTC.

The chain carries TRBV5-1 and TRBJ1-1; TRBD1 matches 8 bases. The V and J ends lost 3 bases and 3 bases, in that order; junction bases with no gene match: 7. CDR3 length: 15 residues. Per germline, CDR1 SGHRS and CDR2 YFSETQ. CDR3 region: CASSWRDRLYTEAFF. CDR3 in DNA: TGCGCCAGCAGCTGGAGGGACAGGCTTTACACTGAAGCTTTCTTT. The complete variable domain, with remaining parts taken from reference TRBV5-1 and TRBJ1-1, reads KAGVTQTPRYLIKTRGQQVTLSCSPISGHRSVSWYQQTPGQGLQFLFEYFSETQRNKGNFPGRFSGRQFSNSRSEMNVSTLELGDSALYLCASSWRDRLYTEAFFGQGTRLTVV.

This clone was counted a single time. V is TRBV11-3 and J is TRBJ1-2, with D possibly being TRBD1 (6 bases). The germline CDR1 and CDR2 sequences are SGHNT and YENEEA. This CDR3 spans 17 amino acids. The ends were cut back, 2 bases at V and 0 bases at J, with 16 bases in the middle. CDR3 in DNA: TGTGCCAGCAGCTTACCAGGGGCAGCAACAACTAACTATGGCTACACCTTC. Translated, it gives CASSLPGAATTNYGYTF.

Written as DNA, the CDR3 is TGTGCCATACGAGAGGAGTTGAACGCTGTTTATAATTCACCCCTCCACTTT. Residues: CAIREELNAVYNSPLHF. The chain has TRBV10-3 and TRBJ1-6; D unresolved. The CDR3 has 17 amino acids. Germline V CDR1 and CDR2: ENHRY, SYGVKD. Deletions cut 9 bases from V and 4 bases from J, with 22 bases between.

This chain links TRBV27 with TRBJ2-1; D is uncertain. V lost 3 bases and J 0 bases, leaving 9 bases between the germline ends. In germline, CDR1 is MNHEY, CDR2 SMNVEV (reference sequence). The CDR3 is 15 residues long. The CDR3 nucleotides read TGTGCCAGCAGTTTGACAAAGAGCTCCTACAATGAGCAGTTCTTC. Its protein product is CASSLTKSSYNEQFF.

The chain links TRBV27 to TRBJ2-6, with a tentative D call TRBD2 (6 bases). The V end was cut by 0 bases, the J end by 4 bases, with 10 bases between. The CDR3 length is 16 residues. Germline loops: CDR1 MNHEY, CDR2 SMNVEV (reference sequence). The CDR3 bases are TGTGCCAGCAGTTTATCGTGGGGAGGAGGGGCCAACGTCCTGACTTTC. This codes for CASSLSWGGGANVLTF.

The V call is TRBV5-6, the J call TRBJ2-3, with D possibly TRBD1 on 5 matching bases. Germline values: CDR1 SGHDT, CDR2 YYEEEE. V was shortened by 3 bases and J by 3 bases, with 14 bases between the two germline ends. CDR3 length: 15 amino acids. The CDR3 is CASSSQQGLTDTQYF. CDR3 DNA: TGTGCCAGCAGCTCCCAGCAGGGTTTAACAGATACGCAGTATTTT. The entire variable domain, with the rest obtained from reference TRBV5-6 and TRBJ2-3, is as follows: DAGVTQSPTHLIKTRGQQVTLRCSPKSGHDTVSWYQQALGQGPQFIFQYYEEEERQRGNFPDRFSGHQFPNYSSELNVNALLLGDSALYLCASSSQQGLTDTQYFGPGTRLTVL.

V and J are TRBV19 and TRBJ1-2; TRBD1 matches 9 bases. CDR3 size: 15 residues. CDR1 is LNHDA, CDR2 SQIVND, per germline (reference sequence). The J segment lost 2 bases and the V segment lost 6 bases, leaving 7 bases of the junction unmatched. The CDR3 region has the DNA TGTGCCAGTAGCTTACAGGGGGCGCTCAACTATGGCTACACCTTC. Translation gives CASSLQGALNYGYTF.

The V call is TRBV14, the J call TRBJ1-1, with D unclear. CDR1 and CDR2 from the germline V gene are SGHDN and FVKESK. The CDR3 consists of 15 residues. Trimming pared 10 bases from V and 1 base from J, leaving 19 bases between. The CDR3 sequence: CAKKRSNPKNTEAFF. The DNA of the CDR3 is TGTGCCAAGAAGAGATCTAACCCTAAGAACACTGAAGCTTTCTTT.

The chain joins TRBV10-3 to TRBJ1-1; D is uncertain. The germline V gene has CDR1 ENHRY and CDR2 SYGVKD. This CDR3 is 15 amino acids long. Deletions cut 3 bases from V and 0 bases from J, with 11 bases between. The CDR3 bases are TGTGCCATCAGTGAATTGAGGGTGGTGAACACTGAAGCTTTCTTT. It encodes CAISELRVVNTEAFF.

The rearrangement uses TRBV6-1 and TRBJ2-3; 13 bases match TRBD2. Germline V gene sequence: CDR1 MNHNS, CDR2 SASEGT. Germline trimming cut 3 bases from V and 6 bases from J; bases unmatched to any gene: 9. The CDR3 length is 17 residues. The DNA of the CDR3 is TGTGCCAGCAGTGATAGAACTAGCGGGGGGGCCAGGGATACGCAGTATTTT. As protein: CASSDRTSGGARDTQYF.

The chain combines TRBV6-2 or TRBV6-3 with TRBJ2-5, with 7 bases that match TRBD1. Germline-derived CDR1 and CDR2 are MNHEY and SVGEGT. The trim removed 6 bases at V and 5 bases at J, leaving 6 bases unmatched. The CDR3 has 13 amino acids. CDR3 loop: CASSSGRGETQYF. As DNA, the CDR3 is TGTGCCAGCAGCTCTGGCAGGGGGGAGACCCAGTACTTC.

The V gene is TRBV19, the J gene TRBJ2-5; D may be TRBD2 (5 bases). This CDR3 is 15 amino acids long. The V gene's germline CDR1 is LNHDA and CDR2 SQIVND (reference sequence). The germline V and J ends were trimmed by 2 bases and 5 bases, with 15 bases remaining between them. CDR3: CASSIPQAGVETQYF. The CDR3 DNA follows: TGTGCCAGTAGTATACCCCAGGCCGGGGTGGAGACCCAGTACTTC.

This clone was found once. The chain combines TRBV5-8 with TRBJ1-4; D is unresolved. Germline V gene lookup returns CDR1 SGHTS and CDR2 YDEGEE. V shed 4 bases and J shed 2 bases, with 9 bases lying between them. This CDR3 has 14 amino acids. The CDR3 loop reads CASSPSPTNEKLFF. CDR3 bases: TGTGCCAGCAGCCCGTCCCCGACTAATGAAAAACTGTTTTTT.

This clone came up once. The J gene is TRBJ2-7, the V gene TRBV30; TRBD2 might be the D (5 bases). Germline CDR1 is GTSNPN and CDR2 is SVGIG (reference sequence). V gave up 4 bases and J gave up 0 bases, with 13 bases separating them. The CDR3 extends over 14 amino acids. CDR3 sequence (DNA): TGTGCCTGGACCAAAAAAGGGAGCTCCTACGAGCAGTACTTC. Translating it yields CAWTKKGSSYEQYF.

The rearrangement uses TRBV5-1 and TRBJ2-5; 12 bases match TRBD2. Trimming took 0 bases from V and 5 from J; bases not matched to a gene: 14. CDR1 is SGHRS, CDR2 YFSETQ, per germline. The CDR3 length is 19 residues. CDR3 in DNA: TGCGCCAGCAGCTTGGTACCTATGGCTAGCGGGGGGGCCGGGGAGACCCAGTACTTC. Encoded protein: CASSLVPMASGGAGETQYF.

This clone was seen a handful of times. The chain is built from TRBV2 and TRBJ2-1, with 10 bases that match TRBD2. The ends lost 7 bases at V and 7 bases at J; junction bases unmatched: 7. CDR3 length: 14 amino acids. Per the germline V gene, CDR1 is SNHLY and CDR2 is FYNNEI. Here the CDR3 DNA reads TGTGCCAGCATAGGGACTAGCGAACGGAATGAGCAGTTCTTC. This translates into CASIGTSERNEQFF.

This clone was counted ten times or more. The rearrangement joins TRBV7-2 to TRBJ1-3; possible D gene TRBD1, 6 bases. The CDR3 extends over 15 amino acids. The V end lost 1 base, the J end lost 2 bases, and 9 bases lay between the germline ends. The V gene's germline CDR1 is SGHTA and CDR2 FQGNSA. The CDR3 DNA reads TGTGCCAGCAGCTTAGTCTCAGGGGCTGGAAACACCATATATTTT. This encodes CASSLVSGAGNTIYF.

This chain connects TRBV5-1 to TRBJ2-1, with 7 bases that match TRBD2. Germline values: CDR1 SGHRS, CDR2 YFSETQ. The CDR3 length is 15 residues. V shed 7 bases, J shed 6 bases, and the junction held 13 bases outside the gene matches. The CDR3 DNA sequence: TGCGCCAGCGGAATCATAGCGGGCCTTGGCAATGAGCAGTTCTTC. This sequence encodes CASGIIAGLGNEQFF. The variable domain in full, completed from reference TRBV5-1 and TRBJ2-1, reads KAGVTQTPRYLIKTRGQQVTLSCSPISGHRSVSWYQQTPGQGLQFLFEYFSETQRNKGNFPGRFSGRQFSNSRSEMNVSTLELGDSALYLCASGIIAGLGNEQFFGPGTRLTVL.

This sequence joins TRBV2 and TRBJ1-3, with D unclear. V was clipped by 4 bases and J by 0 bases, with 7 bases between them. The CDR3 sequence is 14 residues long. Per the germline V gene, CDR1 is SNHLY and CDR2 is FYNNEI. CDR3 nucleotide sequence: TGTGCCAGCAGTGTACTGAACTCTGGAAACACCATATATTTT. Amino acids: CASSVLNSGNTIYF.

The chain couples TRBV7-6 to TRBJ2-3; no firm D call. The V end lost 0 bases, the J end lost 0 bases, and 7 bases lay between the germline ends. This CDR3 is built from 15 residues. Germline lookup yields CDR1 SGHVS and CDR2 FNYEAQ. The CDR3 protein is CASSLAAGSTDTQYF. For the CDR3, the DNA is TGTGCCAGCAGCTTAGCAGCAGGTAGCACAGATACGCAGTATTTT.

The chain joins TRBV6-5 to TRBJ1-2; 8 bases match TRBD1. The germline gives CDR1 MNHEY, CDR2 SVGAGI. The CDR3 loop spans 13 amino acids. The J segment lost 4 bases and the V segment lost 5 bases, leaving 3 bases of the junction unmatched. The CDR3 sequence: CASSPGGIYGYTF. The CDR3 nucleotides read TGTGCCAGCAGTCCAGGGGGCATCTATGGCTACACCTTC.

The V and J genes are TRBV28 and TRBJ2-7; 10 bases are shared with TRBD1. The germline CDR1 and CDR2 sequences are MDHEN and SYDVKM. CDR3 length: 13 residues. Trimming removed 8 bases from V and 6 bases from J; junction bases left unmatched: 7. CDR3 sequence (DNA): TGTGCCAGCCACTCGACAGGGGGCGCCGAGCAGTACTTC. It codes for CASHSTGGAEQYF.